The 28 T cell receptor beta chains presented below share a single source sample, sequenced in a study of cytomegalovirus exposure and HLA in healthy donors. It was with 60 Vbeta and 13 Jbeta primers that the PCR ran. Sequencing used immunoSEQ multiplex PCR; TCRdb keeps in-frame clones, though not all of them. The data show approximately 70,000 clones, roughly 72% seen once. The specimen was PBMCs. Receptors were obtained from a man aged 45-65 years in good health and CMV-seronegative.

V gene TRBV29-1 combines with J gene TRBJ1-1, with a tentative D call TRBD1 (5 bases). The germline gives CDR1 SQVTM, CDR2 ANQGSEA. The CDR3 is 12 residues long. V lost 4 bases and J lost 8, with 14 bases in between. CDR3 DNA: TGCAGCGTTGGGGCTGGAAACAGGGAAGCTTTCTTT. Translating gives CSVGAGNREAFF.

This chain joins TRBV13 and TRBJ1-2; D call uncertain. V was pared by 0 bases and J by 3 bases, with 17 bases between. Per germline, CDR1 PRHDT and CDR2 FYEKMQ (reference sequence). This CDR3 contains 17 residues. The CDR3 loop reads CASSLGLKGQRDYGYTF. The CDR3 DNA is TGTGCCAGCAGCTTAGGCTTAAAAGGGCAGAGGGACTATGGCTACACCTTC.

The gene calls are TRBV9 and TRBJ1-1; TRBD1 matches at 8 bases. This CDR3 spans 15 amino acids. J lost 2 bases, V lost 3 bases, and 6 bases had no gene match. Looked up from germline, CDR1 is SGDLS and CDR2 is YYNGEE. CDR3 coding DNA: TGTGCCAGCAGCGCCCAGGGGGCCCCCAACACTGAAGCTTTCTTT. Translated: CASSAQGAPNTEAFF.

The chain is built from TRBV7-6 and TRBJ2-7; 7 bases are a match to TRBD2. Germline CDR1 and CDR2: SGHVS and FNYEAQ. This CDR3 has 15 residues. With V trimmed by 7 bases and J by 2 bases, 11 bases remained unmatched. CDR3 loop: CASTPASGGTYEQYF. The CDR3 DNA reads as TGTGCCAGCACCCCCGCTAGCGGTGGGACCTACGAGCAGTACTTC.

This chain joins TRBV27 and TRBJ2-1; a possible D gene is TRBD2 (5 bases). Germline CDR1 is MNHEY and CDR2 is SMNVEV (reference sequence). V dropped 4 bases and J dropped 8 bases, with 12 bases sitting between them. The CDR3 has 13 residues. The CDR3, as DNA: TGTGCCAGCAGTTATCTCGGGAAAGATGAGCAGTTCTTC. It yields the protein CASSYLGKDEQFF.

The chain carries TRBV5-1 and TRBJ2-3, with 12 bases lining up with TRBD1. The CDR3 extends over 14 amino acids. Looked up from germline, CDR1 is SGHRS and CDR2 is YFSETQ. The V segment lost 10 bases and the J segment 5 bases; nucleotides outside the gene matches: 8. The CDR3 nucleotides are TGCGCCGGTGGGACAGGGGGCTTGGGAGATACGCAGTATTTT. Amino acid sequence: CAGGTGGLGDTQYF.

This clone has only one observation. V and J are TRBV13 and TRBJ2-3; D might be TRBD1 (8 bases). CDR1 is PRHDT, CDR2 FYEKMQ, per germline (reference sequence). Trimming left V 4 bases short and J 3 bases short, with 14 bases between. This CDR3 region has 15 residues. This CDR3 is CASSWTGRGTDTQYF. CDR3 coding DNA: TGTGCCAGCAGCTGGACAGGGAGGGGGACAGATACGCAGTATTTT.

The V gene is TRBV6-1, the J gene TRBJ1-4; no reliable D call. The germline V gene encodes CDR1 MNHNS and CDR2 SASEGT. The CDR3 sequence is 17 residues long. Deletions cut 0 bases from V and 3 bases from J, with 14 bases between. The DNA of the CDR3 is TGTGCCAGCAGTGAAGCACCCTCCAGGAGGCCTAATGAAAAACTGTTTTTT. It translates to CASSEAPSRRPNEKLFF.

To note about this clone: Without the conserved terminal phenylalanine or tryptophan, this CDR3 likely stems from a read error. The V and J genes are TRBV2 and TRBJ1-4; the D is unclear. Trimming removed 6 bases from V and 3 bases from J, with 14 bases in between. The germline CDR1 and CDR2 sequences are SNHLY and FYNNEI. This CDR3 comprises 15 residues. CDR3 nucleotides: TGTGCCAGCAGGATTACGGGATCCCCTAATGAAAAACTGTTTGTT. It codes for CASRITGSPNEKLFV.

The rearrangement joins TRBV5-4 to TRBJ2-7; D unresolved. The CDR3 has 14 residues. The V gene lost 4 bases and the J gene lost 3 bases, with 14 bases spanning the gap. Germline V gene sequence: CDR1 SGHNT, CDR2 YYREEE (reference sequence). CDR3 nucleotide sequence: TGTGCCAGCAGCGAACATGGGCCAGTCTACGAGCAGTACTTC. This codes for CASSEHGPVYEQYF.

The chain carries TRBV28 and TRBJ1-5; D remains unclear. There are 12 residues in the CDR3. Trimming left V 6 bases short and J 4 bases short, with 7 bases between. The germline V gene encodes CDR1 MDHEN and CDR2 SYDVKM. CDR3 sequence (DNA): TGTGCCAGCAGGAGGCCTAATCAGCCCCAGCATTTT. Translated, it gives CASRRPNQPQHF.

J is TRBJ1-1 and V is TRBV5-1, with a weak D call TRBD1 (5 bases). In germline, CDR1 is SGHRS, CDR2 YFSETQ. V was trimmed by 4 bases and J by 1 base, leaving 17 bases between them. The CDR3 is 16 amino acids. The CDR3 nucleotides are TGCGCCAGCAGCCTGATGACAGCACAAGCGAACACTGAAGCTTTCTTT. Translation gives CASSLMTAQANTEAFF. Supplemented by reference TRBV5-1 and TRBJ1-1, the full variable domain reads KAGVTQTPRYLIKTRGQQVTLSCSPISGHRSVSWYQQTPGQGLQFLFEYFSETQRNKGNFPGRFSGRQFSNSRSEMNVSTLELGDSALYLCASSLMTAQANTEAFFGQGTRLTVV.

The rearrangement joins TRBV5-4 to TRBJ1-1; D unresolved. The germline CDR1 and CDR2 sequences are SGHNT and YYREEE (reference sequence). The CDR3 consists of 15 residues. V was trimmed by 4 bases and J by 1 base, leaving 14 bases between them. This chain's CDR3 is CASSQQLGTNTEAFF. The CDR3 DNA sequence: TGTGCCAGCAGCCAACAGTTGGGTACGAACACTGAAGCTTTCTTT.

This clone has just a few counts. The J gene is TRBJ2-7, the V gene TRBV29-1, with a tentative D call TRBD2 (5 bases). The V end was cut by 7 bases, the J end by 7 bases, with 17 bases between. Germline lookup yields CDR1 SQVTM and CDR2 ANQGSEA. This CDR3 has 12 amino acids. As DNA, the CDR3 is TGCAGCGCGGACGGAGGCTTGGGGGAGCAGTACTTC. This translates into CSADGGLGEQYF.

V gene TRBV12-5 combines with J gene TRBJ2-7; the D gene is possibly TRBD1 (6 bases). V was pared by 2 bases and J by 2 bases, with 13 bases between. CDR3 length: 15 amino acids. The germline V gene has CDR1 LGHNT and CDR2 FRNRAP. The CDR3 protein is CASGLLHREPYEQYF. The CDR3 nucleotides read TGTGCTAGTGGTTTGCTACACAGGGAACCCTACGAGCAGTACTTC.

The CDR3 bases are TGTGCCAGCAGTGAATCGGGGACAGGGACTTCGGGCTATGGCTACACCTTC. Its protein product is CASSESGTGTSGYGYTF. The chain recombines TRBV25-1 with TRBJ1-2; 9 nucleotides align to TRBD1. There are 17 residues in the CDR3. CDR1 and CDR2 (germline): MGHDK, SYGVNS. After removal of 1 base from V and 4 bases from J, the junction contained 10 bases not matched to a gene.

The rearrangement links TRBV10-1 to TRBJ1-5, with TRBD1 identical over 7 bases. Trimming at V came to 3 bases and at J to 3 bases, leaving 8 bases not matched to a gene. In germline, CDR1 is WNHNN, CDR2 SYGVQD (reference sequence). The CDR3 has 16 residues. The CDR3 nucleotides are TGCGCCAGCAGTGACAGGACAGGCCTTATCAATCAGCCCCAGCATTTT. This translates into CASSDRTGLINQPQHF.

Written as DNA, the CDR3 is TGTGCCTGGAGTAGCCCGCCGAATGAAAAACTGTTTTTT. This codes for CAWSSPPNEKLFF. The chain has TRBV30 and TRBJ1-4; D unresolved. The ends were cut back, 2 bases at V and 5 bases at J, with 9 bases in the middle. The CDR3 consists of 13 residues. Germline values: CDR1 GTSNPN, CDR2 SVGIG (reference sequence).

This clone was observed a handful of times. V and J are TRBV7-9 and TRBJ2-3, with 11 bases aligning to TRBD2. This CDR3 region has 17 residues. The germline gives CDR1 SEHNR, CDR2 FQNEAQ (reference sequence). The V segment lost 2 bases and the J segment 2 bases; nucleotides outside the gene matches: 6. As DNA, the CDR3 is TGTGCCAGCAGCTTACGGGCTAGCGGGGGGAACACAGATACGCAGTATTTT. Encoded protein: CASSLRASGGNTDTQYF.

This chain connects TRBV18 to TRBJ1-2, with D unclear. Deletions cut 3 bases from V and 0 bases from J, with 17 bases between. The CDR3 totals 17 residues. Germline CDR1 KGHSH, CDR2 LQKENI. The CDR3 is CASSPVSASAANYGYTF. The CDR3 coding sequence is TGTGCCAGCTCACCCGTGTCTGCGTCCGCGGCTAACTATGGCTACACCTTC. Full variable domain (rest looked up from reference TRBV18 and TRBJ1-2): NAGVMQNPRHLVRRRGQEARLRCSPMKGHSHVYWYRQLPEEGLKFMVYLQKENIIDESGMPKERFSAEFPKEGPSILRIQQVVRGDSAAYFCASSPVSASAANYGYTFGSGTRLTVV.

V usage is TRBV28 and J usage is TRBJ2-7; no clear D. From germline, CDR1 is MDHEN and CDR2 SYDVKM. CDR3 length: 11 amino acids. Trimming took 4 bases from V and 3 from J, leaving 4 bases between them. This chain's CDR3 is CASSSFYEQYF. As DNA, the CDR3 is TGTGCCAGCAGTTCTTTCTACGAGCAGTACTTC.

This clone was recorded only once. The rearrangement uses TRBV6-5 and TRBJ2-3; D possibly corresponds to TRBD2 (6 bases). Looked up from germline, CDR1 is MNHEY and CDR2 is SVGAGI. The length of the CDR3 is 16 residues. V lost 0 bases, J lost 2 bases, and 12 bases lay in between. DNA of the CDR3: TGTGCCAGCAGTTACTCACCTAGCGCCTTCACAGATACGCAGTATTTT. Translating it yields CASSYSPSAFTDTQYF.

The rearrangement links TRBV2 to TRBJ1-2; D is ambiguous. The CDR3 contains 16 residues. Trimming removed 8 bases at V and 2 bases at J, with 21 bases between. The germline V gene encodes CDR1 SNHLY and CDR2 FYNNEI. CDR3 coding DNA: TGTGCCAGCCGGGAAGGCGACATACCATCAAACTATGGCTACACCTTC. It is translated as CASREGDIPSNYGYTF.

A few counts support this clone. This sequence joins TRBV28 and TRBJ2-1; the D is unclear. The CDR3 loop spans 12 amino acids. The V and J ends lost 2 bases and 6 bases respectively, with 5 bases between them. CDR1 is MDHEN and CDR2 is SYDVKM in the germline V gene. This CDR3 is CASSLPGNEQFF. The CDR3 DNA is TGTGCCAGCAGTTTACCGGGCAATGAGCAGTTCTTC.

The chain uses TRBV11-3 and TRBJ2-2, with TRBD2 matching over 10 bases. The germline V gene encodes CDR1 SGHNT and CDR2 YENEEA. CDR3 length: 16 residues. After removal of 5 bases from V and 5 bases from J, the junction contained 8 bases not matched to a gene. CDR3 DNA sequence: TGTGCCAGCAGCACGAAGCGGGGGGGCCAAACCGGGGAGCTGTTTTTT. Encoded protein: CASSTKRGGQTGELFF.

The chain couples TRBV19 to TRBJ1-3; the D is unclear. V was trimmed by 5 bases and J by 3 bases, leaving 14 bases between them. The V gene's germline CDR1 is LNHDA and CDR2 SQIVND (reference sequence). This CDR3 is built from 15 residues. CDR3 in DNA: TGTGCCAGTAGTGTTCTTCGGGATTTTGGAAACACCATATATTTT. Its protein is CASSVLRDFGNTIYF.

A single count supports this clone. At the DNA level, this CDR3 is encoded by other sequences in the same sample as well. The chain couples TRBV19 to TRBJ2-2; maybe TRBD1 (6 bases). Germline lookup yields CDR1 LNHDA and CDR2 SQIVND (reference sequence). Trimming stripped 3 bases from V and 5 bases from J, with 7 bases between. CDR3 length: 13 residues. The CDR3 spells CASSIQGTGELFF. The CDR3 coding sequence is TGTGCCAGTAGTATTCAGGGGACCGGGGAGCTGTTTTTT. Looking up the rest from reference TRBV19 and TRBJ2-2 gives the full variable domain: DGGITQSPKYLFRKEGQNVTLSCEQNLNHDAMYWYRQDPGQGLRLIYYSQIVNDFQKGDIAEGYSVSREKKESFPLTVTSAQKNPTAFYLCASSIQGTGELFFGEGSRLTVL.

This sequence joins TRBV19 and TRBJ1-3, with a tentative D call TRBD1 (5 bases). CDR3 length equals 15 residues. Germline V gene sequence: CDR1 LNHDA, CDR2 SQIVND (reference sequence). The V gene lost 1 base and the J gene lost 4 bases, with 11 bases spanning the gap. The CDR3 region is CASSIGGAHGNTIYF. The CDR3 bases are TGTGCCAGTAGTATAGGTGGGGCCCACGGAAACACCATATATTTT.